Sequencing of this TCR beta chain was carried out in a study of CD8 T cells in ankylosing spondylitis. Regarding the study as a whole: Reportedly, disease-linked clones are significantly enriched in ankylosing spondylitis patients' matched synovial fluid.

V lost 4 bases and J 5 bases, leaving 17 bases between the germline ends. The CDR3 loop spans 15 amino acids. As regards this clonotype: Its antigen is not known.

Quantitative molecular-barcoded 5'-RACE generated the TCR beta libraries. Via MiXCR, TCRdb re-called the 5' RACE reads, giving one row per CDR3 protein. The table records approximately 340,000 distinct CDR3 sequences, roughly 14% of them present only once. This sequence originates from a male donor with ankylosing spondylitis or in good health (not recorded which). The J gene is TRBJ2-5, the V gene TRBV12-3 or TRBV12-4; D not resolved. Sequences were obtained from blood, either unsorted or a sorted T cell fraction (not recorded which). DNA for the CDR3: TGTGCCAGCAGTTCCGGGTCAGGCGTGAGGGAGACCCAGTACTTC. Encoded protein: CASSSGSGVRETQYF.